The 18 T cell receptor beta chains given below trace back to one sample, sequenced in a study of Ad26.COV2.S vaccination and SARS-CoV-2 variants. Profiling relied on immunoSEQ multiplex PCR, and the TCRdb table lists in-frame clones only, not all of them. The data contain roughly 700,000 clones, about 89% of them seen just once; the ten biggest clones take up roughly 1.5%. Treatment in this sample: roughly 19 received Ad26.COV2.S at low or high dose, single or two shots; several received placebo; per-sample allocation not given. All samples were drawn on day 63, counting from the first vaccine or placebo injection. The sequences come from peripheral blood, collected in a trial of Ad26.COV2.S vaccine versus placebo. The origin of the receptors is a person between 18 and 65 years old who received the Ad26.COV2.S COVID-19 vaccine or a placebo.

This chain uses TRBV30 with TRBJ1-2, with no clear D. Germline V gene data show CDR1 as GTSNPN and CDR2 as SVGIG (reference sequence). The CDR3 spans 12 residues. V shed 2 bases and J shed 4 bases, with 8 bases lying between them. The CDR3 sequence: CAWSPTIYGYTF. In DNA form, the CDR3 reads TGTGCCTGGAGTCCGACTATCTATGGCTACACCTTC.

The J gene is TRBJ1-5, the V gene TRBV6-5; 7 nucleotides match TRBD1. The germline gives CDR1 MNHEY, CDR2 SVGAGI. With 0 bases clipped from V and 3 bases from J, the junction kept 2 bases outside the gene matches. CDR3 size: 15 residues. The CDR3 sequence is CASSYSTGNNQPQHF. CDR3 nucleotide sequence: TGTGCCAGCAGTTACTCGACAGGGAACAATCAGCCCCAGCATTTT.

The CDR3, as DNA: TGTGCCAGCAGCTTTGCGGGGGAAGAGACCCAGTACTTC. Amino acids: CASSFAGEETQYF. The chain has TRBV5-4 and TRBJ2-5, with TRBD2 matching over 7 bases. This CDR3 spans 13 amino acids. Trimming cost V 2 bases and J 3 bases; bases outside gene matches: 1. From germline, CDR1 is SGHNT and CDR2 YYREEE (reference sequence).

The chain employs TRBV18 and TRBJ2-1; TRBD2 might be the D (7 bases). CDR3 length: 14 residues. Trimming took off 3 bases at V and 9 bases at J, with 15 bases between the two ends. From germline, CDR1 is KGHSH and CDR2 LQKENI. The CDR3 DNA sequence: TGTGCCAGCTCACCCTGGGAGGGCAGGGGTGAGCAGTTCTTC. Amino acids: CASSPWEGRGEQFF.

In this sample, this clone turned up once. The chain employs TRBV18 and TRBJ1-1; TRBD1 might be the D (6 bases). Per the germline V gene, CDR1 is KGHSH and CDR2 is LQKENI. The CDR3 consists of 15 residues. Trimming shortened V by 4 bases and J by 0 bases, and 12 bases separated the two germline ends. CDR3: CASSLFRDMNTEAFF. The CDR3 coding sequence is TGTGCCAGCTCACTTTTTCGGGACATGAACACTGAAGCTTTCTTT.

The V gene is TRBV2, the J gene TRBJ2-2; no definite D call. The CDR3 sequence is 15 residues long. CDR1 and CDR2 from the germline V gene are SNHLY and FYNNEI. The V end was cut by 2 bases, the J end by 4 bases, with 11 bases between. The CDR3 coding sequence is TGTGCCAGCAGTGAAACGGGCGGATTCACCGGGGAGCTGTTTTTT. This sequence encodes CASSETGGFTGELFF.

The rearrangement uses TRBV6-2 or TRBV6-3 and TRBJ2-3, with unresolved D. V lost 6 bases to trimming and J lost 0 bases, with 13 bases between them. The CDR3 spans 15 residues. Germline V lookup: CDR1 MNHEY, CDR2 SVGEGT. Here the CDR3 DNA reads TGTGCCAGCAGCCTGACGGCAACTAGCACAGATACGCAGTATTTT. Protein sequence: CASSLTATSTDTQYF.

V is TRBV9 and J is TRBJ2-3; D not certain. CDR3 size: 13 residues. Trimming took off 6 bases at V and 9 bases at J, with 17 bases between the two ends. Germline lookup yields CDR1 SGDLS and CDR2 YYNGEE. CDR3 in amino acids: CASIPTTDGTQYF. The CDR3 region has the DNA TGTGCCAGCATCCCTACAACGGATGGCACGCAGTATTTT.

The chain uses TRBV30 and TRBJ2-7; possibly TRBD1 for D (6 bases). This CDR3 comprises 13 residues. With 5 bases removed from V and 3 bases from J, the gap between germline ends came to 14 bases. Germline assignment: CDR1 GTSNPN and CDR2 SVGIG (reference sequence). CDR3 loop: CAWDLTGSYEQYF. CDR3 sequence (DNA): TGTGCCTGGGACCTAACAGGGAGCTACGAGCAGTACTTC. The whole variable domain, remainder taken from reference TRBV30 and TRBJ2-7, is SQTIHQWPATLVQPVGSPLSLECTVEGTSNPNLYWYRQAAGRGLQLLFYSVGIGQISSEVPQNLSASRPQDRQFILSSKKLLLSDSGFYLCAWDLTGSYEQYFGPGTRLTVT.

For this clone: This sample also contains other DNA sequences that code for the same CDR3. The CDR3 region is CASSPRETGELFF. CDR3 nucleotide sequence: TGTGCCAGCTCACCACGGGAAACCGGGGAGCTGTTTTTT. J is TRBJ2-2 and V is TRBV18; no definite D call. The CDR3 consists of 13 residues. Trimming cost V 1 base and J 5 bases, with 5 bases left between them. CDR1 is KGHSH and CDR2 is LQKENI in the germline V gene.

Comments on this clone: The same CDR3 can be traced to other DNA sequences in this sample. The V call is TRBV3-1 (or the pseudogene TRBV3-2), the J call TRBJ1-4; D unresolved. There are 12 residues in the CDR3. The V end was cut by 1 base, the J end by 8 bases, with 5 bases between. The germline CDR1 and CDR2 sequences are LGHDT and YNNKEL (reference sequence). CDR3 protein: CASSQGGEKLFF. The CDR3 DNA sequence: TGTGCCAGCAGCCAAGGTGGAGAAAAACTGTTTTTT.

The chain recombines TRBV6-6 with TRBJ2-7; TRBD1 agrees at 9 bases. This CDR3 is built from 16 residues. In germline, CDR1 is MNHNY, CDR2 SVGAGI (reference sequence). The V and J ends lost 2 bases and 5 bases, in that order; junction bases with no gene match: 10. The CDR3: CASSYPLTGGIHEQYF. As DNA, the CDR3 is TGTGCCAGCAGTTACCCCCTCACAGGGGGCATCCACGAGCAGTACTTC.

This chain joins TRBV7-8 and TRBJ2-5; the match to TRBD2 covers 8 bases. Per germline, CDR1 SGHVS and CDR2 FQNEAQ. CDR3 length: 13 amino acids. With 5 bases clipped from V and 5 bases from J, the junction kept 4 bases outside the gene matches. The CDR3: CASSRGGPETQYF. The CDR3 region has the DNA TGTGCCAGCAGCCGGGGGGGCCCCGAGACCCAGTACTTC.

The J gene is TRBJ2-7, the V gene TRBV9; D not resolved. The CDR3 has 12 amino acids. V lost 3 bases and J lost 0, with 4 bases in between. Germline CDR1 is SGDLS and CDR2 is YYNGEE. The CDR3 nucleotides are TGTGCCAGCAGCGCAAACTCCTACGAGCAGTACTTC. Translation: CASSANSYEQYF.

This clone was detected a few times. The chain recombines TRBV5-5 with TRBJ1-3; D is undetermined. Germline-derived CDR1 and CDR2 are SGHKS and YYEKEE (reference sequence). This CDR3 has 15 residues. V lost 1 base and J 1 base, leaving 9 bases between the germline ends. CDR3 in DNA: TGTGCCAGCAGCTTGAGGGCCTGGTCTGGAAACACCATATATTTT. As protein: CASSLRAWSGNTIYF.

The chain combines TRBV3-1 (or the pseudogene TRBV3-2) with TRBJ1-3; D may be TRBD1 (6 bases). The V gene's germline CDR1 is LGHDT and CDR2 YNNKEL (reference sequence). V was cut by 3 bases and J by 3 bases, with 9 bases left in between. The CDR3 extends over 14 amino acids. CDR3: CASSHQTGGNTIYF. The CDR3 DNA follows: TGTGCCAGCAGCCACCAGACAGGTGGAAACACCATATATTTT.

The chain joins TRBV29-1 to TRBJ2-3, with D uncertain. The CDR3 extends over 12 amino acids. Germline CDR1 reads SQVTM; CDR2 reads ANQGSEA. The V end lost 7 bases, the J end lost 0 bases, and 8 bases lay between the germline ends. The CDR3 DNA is TGCAGCGCCGCGGTAAGCACAGATACGCAGTATTTT. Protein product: CSAAVSTDTQYF.

CDR3 in DNA: TGTGCCAGCAGTGAAGGCCTTTGGAGGGTTCTAGAGACCCAGTACTTC. This codes for CASSEGLWRVLETQYF. The chain is built from TRBV6-1 and TRBJ2-5; a weak D match, TRBD2 (6 bases). Germline loops: CDR1 MNHNS, CDR2 SASEGT. The CDR3 sequence is 16 residues long. The ends were cut back, 1 base at V and 4 bases at J, with 16 bases in the middle.